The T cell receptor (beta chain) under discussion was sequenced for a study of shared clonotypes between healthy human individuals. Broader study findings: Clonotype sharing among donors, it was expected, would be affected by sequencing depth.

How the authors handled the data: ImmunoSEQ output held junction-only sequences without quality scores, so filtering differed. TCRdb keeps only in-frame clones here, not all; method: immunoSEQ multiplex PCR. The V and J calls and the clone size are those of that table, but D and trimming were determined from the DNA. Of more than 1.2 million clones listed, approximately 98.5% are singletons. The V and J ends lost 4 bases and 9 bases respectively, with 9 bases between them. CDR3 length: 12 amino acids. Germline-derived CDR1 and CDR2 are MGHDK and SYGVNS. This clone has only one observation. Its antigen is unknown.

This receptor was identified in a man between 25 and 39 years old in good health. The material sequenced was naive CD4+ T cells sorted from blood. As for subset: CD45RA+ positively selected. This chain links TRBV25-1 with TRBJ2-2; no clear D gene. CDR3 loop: CASSATTRELFF. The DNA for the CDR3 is TGTGCCAGCAGTGCTACTACTCGGGAGCTGTTTTTT.